This T cell receptor (beta chain) was documented in a study of T cell responses to AZD1222 COVID-19 vaccine. TCRdb's table, derived via immunoSEQ multiplex PCR, lists solely in-frame clones and lacks some. The table has approximately 110,000 clones, about 91% seen once; the top ten hold about 6.8%. Second-dose groups at about 4 or about 12 weeks were pooled. Trimming removed 4 bases from V and 7 bases from J, with 17 bases in between. CDR3 length: 16 residues. Germline V gene data show CDR1 as MDHEN and CDR2 as SYDVKM. The chain joins TRBV28 to TRBJ1-6; possibly TRBD1 for D (6 bases). Source: peripheral blood, taken 28 days after the second AZD1222 dose. This clonotype was obtained from an adult who received the AZD1222 COVID-19 vaccine. The DNA for the CDR3 is TGTGCCAGCAGTTCCCTTGGGGGGGCGAGGAATTCACCCCTCCACTTT. Translation gives CASSSLGGARNSPLHF. Complete variable domain (other parts from reference TRBV28 and TRBJ1-6): DVKVTQSSRYLVKRTGEKVFLECVQDMDHENMFWYRQDPGLGLRLIYFSYDVKMKEKGDIPEGYSVSREKKERFSLILESASTNQTSMYLCASSSLGGARNSPLHFGNGTRLTVT.